This TCR beta chain was captured in a study of response to subunit inactivated influenza vaccine. This clonotype has just a few counts. Its specificity is unknown. Study results and limitations: T cells newly recruited by each seasonal influenza vaccination are few, the authors suggested.

Germline V gene lookup returns CDR1 MNHEY and CDR2 SMNVEV (reference sequence). This CDR3 has 14 residues. The V end lost 11 bases, the J end lost 2 bases, and 17 bases lay between the germline ends. TCRdb called the RT-PCR reads again in MiXCR, with one record for every CDR3 protein. The sample contains about 480,000 distinct CDR3 sequences, over 9.5% of which appear only once. This receptor was taken from a man over 45 who received an inactivated influenza vaccine. This chain joins TRBV27 and TRBJ2-3; a weak D match, TRBD2 (5 bases). The sample here was PBMCs from blood, taken 35 to 45 days after vaccination. Here the CDR3 reads CACSRERPTDTQYF. DNA of the CDR3: TGTGCCTGCTCCCGGGAACGCCCCACAGATACGCAGTATTTT.